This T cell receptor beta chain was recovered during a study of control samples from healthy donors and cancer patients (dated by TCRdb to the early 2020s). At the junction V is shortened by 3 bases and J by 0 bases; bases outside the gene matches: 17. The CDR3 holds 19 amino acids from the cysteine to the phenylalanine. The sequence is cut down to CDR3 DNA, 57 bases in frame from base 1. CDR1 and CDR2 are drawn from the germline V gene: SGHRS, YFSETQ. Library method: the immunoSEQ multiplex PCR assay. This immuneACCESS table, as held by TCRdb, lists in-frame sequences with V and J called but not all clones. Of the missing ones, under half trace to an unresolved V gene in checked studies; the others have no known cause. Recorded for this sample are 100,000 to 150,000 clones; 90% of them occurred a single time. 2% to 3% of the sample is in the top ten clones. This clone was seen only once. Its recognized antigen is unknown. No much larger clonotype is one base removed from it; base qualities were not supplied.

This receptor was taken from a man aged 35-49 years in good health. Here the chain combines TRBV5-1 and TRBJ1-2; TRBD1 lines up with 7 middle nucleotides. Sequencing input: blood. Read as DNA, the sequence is TGCGCCAGCAGCTCCCCTGGTCCGACAGGGCTCAGAGCTAACTATGGCTACACCTTC. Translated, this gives CASSSPGPTGLRANYGYTF. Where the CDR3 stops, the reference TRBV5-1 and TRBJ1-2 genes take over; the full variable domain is KAGVTQTPRYLIKTRGQQVTLSCSPISGHRSVSWYQQTPGQGLQFLFEYFSETQRNKGNFPGRFSGRQFSNSRSEMNVSTLELGDSALYLCASSSPGPTGLRANYGYTFGSGTRLTVV.